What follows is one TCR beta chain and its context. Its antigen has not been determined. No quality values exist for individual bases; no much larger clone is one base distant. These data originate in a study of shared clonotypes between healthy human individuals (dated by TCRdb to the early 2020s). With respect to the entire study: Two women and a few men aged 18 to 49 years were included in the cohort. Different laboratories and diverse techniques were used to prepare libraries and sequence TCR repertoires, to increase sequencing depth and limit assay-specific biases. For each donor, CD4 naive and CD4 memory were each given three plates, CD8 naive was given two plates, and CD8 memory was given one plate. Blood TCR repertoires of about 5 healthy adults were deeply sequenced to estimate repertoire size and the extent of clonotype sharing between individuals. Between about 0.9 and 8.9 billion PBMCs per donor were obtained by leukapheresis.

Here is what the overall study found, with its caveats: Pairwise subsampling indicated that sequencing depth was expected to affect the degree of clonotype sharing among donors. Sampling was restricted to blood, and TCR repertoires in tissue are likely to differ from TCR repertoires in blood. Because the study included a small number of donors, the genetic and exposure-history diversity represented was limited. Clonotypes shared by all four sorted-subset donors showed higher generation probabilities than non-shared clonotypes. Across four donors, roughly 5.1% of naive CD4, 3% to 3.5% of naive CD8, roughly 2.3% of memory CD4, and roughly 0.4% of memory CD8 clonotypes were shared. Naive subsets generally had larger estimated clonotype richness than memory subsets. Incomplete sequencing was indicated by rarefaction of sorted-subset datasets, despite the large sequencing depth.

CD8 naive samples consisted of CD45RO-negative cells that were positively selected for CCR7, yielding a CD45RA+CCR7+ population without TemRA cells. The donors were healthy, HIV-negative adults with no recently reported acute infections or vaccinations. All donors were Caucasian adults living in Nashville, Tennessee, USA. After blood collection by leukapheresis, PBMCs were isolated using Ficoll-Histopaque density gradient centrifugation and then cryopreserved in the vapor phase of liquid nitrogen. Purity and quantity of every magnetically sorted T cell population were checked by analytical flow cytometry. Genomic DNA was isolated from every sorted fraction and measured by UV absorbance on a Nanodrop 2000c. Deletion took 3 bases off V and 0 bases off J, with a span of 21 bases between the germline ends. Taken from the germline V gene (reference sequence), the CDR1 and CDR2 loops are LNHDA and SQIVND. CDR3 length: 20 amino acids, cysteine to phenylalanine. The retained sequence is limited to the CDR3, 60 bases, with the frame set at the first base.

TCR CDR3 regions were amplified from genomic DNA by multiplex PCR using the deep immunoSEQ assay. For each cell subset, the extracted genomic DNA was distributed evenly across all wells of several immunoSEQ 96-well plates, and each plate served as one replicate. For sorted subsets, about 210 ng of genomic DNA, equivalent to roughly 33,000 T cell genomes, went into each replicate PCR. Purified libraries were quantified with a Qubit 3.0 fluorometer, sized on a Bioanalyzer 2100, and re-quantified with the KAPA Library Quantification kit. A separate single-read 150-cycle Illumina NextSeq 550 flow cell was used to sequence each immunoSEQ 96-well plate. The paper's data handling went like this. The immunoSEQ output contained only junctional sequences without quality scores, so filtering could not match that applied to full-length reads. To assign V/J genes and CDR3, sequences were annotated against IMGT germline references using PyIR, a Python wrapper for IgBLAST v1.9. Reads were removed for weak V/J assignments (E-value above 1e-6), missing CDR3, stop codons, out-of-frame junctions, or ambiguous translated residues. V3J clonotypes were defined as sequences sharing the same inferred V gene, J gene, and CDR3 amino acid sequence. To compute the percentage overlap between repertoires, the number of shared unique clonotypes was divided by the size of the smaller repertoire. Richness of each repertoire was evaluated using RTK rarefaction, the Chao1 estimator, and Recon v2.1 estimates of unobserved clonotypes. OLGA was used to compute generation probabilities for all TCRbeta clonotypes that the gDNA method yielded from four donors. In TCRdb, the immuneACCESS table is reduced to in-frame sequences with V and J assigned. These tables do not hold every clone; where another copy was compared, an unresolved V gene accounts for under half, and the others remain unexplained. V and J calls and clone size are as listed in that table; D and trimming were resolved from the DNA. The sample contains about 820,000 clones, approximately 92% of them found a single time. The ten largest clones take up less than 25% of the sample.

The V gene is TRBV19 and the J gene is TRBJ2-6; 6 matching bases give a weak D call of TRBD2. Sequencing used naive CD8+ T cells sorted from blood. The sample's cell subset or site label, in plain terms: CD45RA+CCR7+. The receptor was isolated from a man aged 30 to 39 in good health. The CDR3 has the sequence CASSISHAGLAFSGANVLTF. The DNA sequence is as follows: TGTGCCAGTAGTATCTCTCATGCGGGATTAGCTTTCTCTGGGGCCAACGTCCTGACTTTC.